This T cell receptor (beta chain) is from a study of CD8 T cells in ankylosing spondylitis. Notes on the study in general: The study identified a TCR beta motif of under ten highly homologous variants that appeared characteristic of ankylosing spondylitis blood. Earlier authors reported some of these motif variants in reactive arthritis synovial fluid and blood. CD8+ cells made up the disease-linked clones, which were relatively rare in peripheral blood. Researchers reportedly found disease-linked clones significantly enriched in matched ankylosing spondylitis synovial fluid.

Generation of TCR beta libraries employed quantitative 5'-RACE incorporating molecular barcodes. From the 5' RACE reads, TCRdb called clonotypes with MiXCR, one entry per CDR3 protein. The profile shows 700,000 to 850,000 distinct CDR3 sequences, roughly 12% of them singletons. Note on this clonotype: Its target is not known.

CDR3 size: 16 residues. J gave up 5 bases and V 2 bases, and 8 bases lay outside the gene matches. Germline V lookup: CDR1 LGHNA, CDR2 YSLEER. The sample consisted of blood, either unsorted or a sorted T cell fraction (not recorded which). The V and J genes are TRBV4-3 and TRBJ2-2; 7 bases are a match to TRBD2. The TCR was taken from a male donor with ankylosing spondylitis. DNA of the CDR3: TGCGCCAGCAGCCAACCCAGGGCCGGGGGGACCGGGGAGCTGTTTTTT. Amino acid sequence: CASSQPRAGGTGELFF.